This entry lists 24 T cell receptor beta chains sequenced from one sample in a study of molecular identifiers for immune sequencing clone quantification. TCRdb re-analysed the PCR reads in MiXCR, keeping a single row per CDR3 protein. There are approximately 550,000 distinct CDR3 sequences in the sample; 20% to 25% occur only once, and about 0.8% lies in the top ten. Sequencing used naive CD8+ T cells from blood, with Jurkat cell RNA spiked in. Subset meaning: FACS-sorted CD8+CD4-CCR7+CD45RA+ naive T cells. These receptors all come from a human donor in good health. Some libraries in this study had Jurkat cell RNA spiked in.

Points on this clonotype: Compared with germline, one end of the junction differs, possibly owing to a read error. The chain has TRBV5-1 and TRBJ2-7, with D perhaps being TRBD1 or TRBD2 (5 bases each). The CDR3 is made up of 13 amino acids. The germline V gene encodes CDR1 SGHRS and CDR2 YFSETQ. CDR3 sequence reads: CASSWDGAYERYF. The CDR3 region has the DNA TGCGCCAGCAGCTGGGACGGTGCCTACGAGCGGTACTTC.

The V and J genes are TRBV3-1 and TRBJ2-1; 7 bases match TRBD2. CDR1 is LGHDT, CDR2 YNNKEL, per germline (reference sequence). V lost 1 base to trimming and J lost 5 bases; unmatched junction nucleotides: 5. The CDR3 is 15 residues long. CDR3 DNA sequence: TGTGCCAGCAGCCAAGTAATGGCGGGGGACAATGAGCAGTTCTTC. It translates to CASSQVMAGDNEQFF.

The V gene is TRBV27, the J gene TRBJ2-5, with 7 bases matching TRBD1. The CDR3 sequence is 16 residues long. Per the germline V gene, CDR1 is MNHEY and CDR2 is SMNVEV (reference sequence). V was pared by 1 base and J by 6 bases, with 11 bases of the junction left unmatched. CDR3: CASSLLTGSWQKTQYF. DNA of the CDR3: TGTGCCAGCAGTTTATTGACAGGGAGTTGGCAAAAGACCCAGTACTTC.

Turning to this clonotype: A read error may explain this, as a much larger clone is one base away. CDR3 DNA: TGTGCCAGCAGCCAAGATTGGGGTCCTCAGTCCCAGCATTTT. Translation: CASSQDWGPQSQHF. The chain recombines TRBV4-2 with TRBJ1-5; D is ambiguous. The CDR3 length is 14 residues. The germline V gene encodes CDR1 LGHNA and CDR2 YNFKEQ.

Points on this clonotype: This may be a read error, as it is one base from a much larger clone. This rearrangement joins TRBV7-2 to TRBJ1-6; TRBD1 might be the D (6 bases). The CDR3 extends over 14 amino acids. Per the germline V gene, CDR1 is SGHTA and CDR2 is FQGNSA. V lost 0 bases, J lost 14 bases, and 14 bases lay in between. The CDR3 sequence is CASSLAQGRSSLHF. The CDR3 DNA sequence: TGTGCCAGCAGCTTAGCGCAGGGGCGATCATCCCTCCACTTT.

This clonotype was counted a few times. CDR3 coding DNA: TGCGCCAGCAGCCCCGACAGGGGGCTCTACAATGAGCAGTTCTTC. Translating it yields CASSPDRGLYNEQFF. The V and J genes are TRBV4-3 and TRBJ2-1, with 10 bases that match TRBD1. Germline V lookup: CDR1 LGHNA, CDR2 YSLEER. The V gene end was trimmed by 4 bases and the J gene end by 3 bases; junction bases not matched to a gene: 3. The CDR3 has 15 amino acids.

The chain joins TRBV6-5 to TRBJ2-1; 8 bases align to TRBD2. V shed 0 bases, J shed 4 bases, and the junction held 5 bases outside the gene matches. The germline V gene encodes CDR1 MNHEY and CDR2 SVGAGI. This CDR3 is built from 16 residues. CDR3 protein: CASSYSEAGEYNEQFF. In nucleotides, the CDR3 is TGTGCCAGCAGTTACTCAGAAGCGGGAGAGTACAATGAGCAGTTCTTC.

This clonotype was found a few times. The CDR3 region has the DNA TGTGCCAGCAGTGAAGTGTTCCGGGCGGCGGCTAGCGGGATTAACAATGAGCAGTTCTTC. Amino acids: CASSEVFRAAASGINNEQFF. The chain recombines TRBV6-1 with TRBJ2-1; the match to TRBD2 covers 9 bases. J gave up 5 bases and V 1 base, and 18 bases lay outside the gene matches. Germline CDR1 reads MNHNS; CDR2 reads SASEGT. This CDR3 contains 20 residues.

This clonotype was counted at least ten times. The chain employs TRBV4-2 and TRBJ2-2; TRBD1 matches at 7 bases. The CDR3 is 15 amino acids. V was pared by 1 base and J by 6 bases, with 5 bases of the junction left unmatched. The germline V gene encodes CDR1 LGHNA and CDR2 YNFKEQ. The CDR3 here is CASSQVWDRSGELFF. As DNA, the CDR3 is TGTGCCAGCAGCCAAGTCTGGGACAGATCCGGGGAGCTGTTTTTT.

This clonotype was detected ten times or more. The V gene is TRBV29-1, the J gene TRBJ2-7; 7 positions agree with TRBD2. V was pared by 4 bases and J by 4 bases, with 1 base of the junction left unmatched. This CDR3 has 11 residues. Germline V lookup: CDR1 SQVTM, CDR2 ANQGSEA. As DNA, the CDR3 is TGCAGCGTTGTGGGGGGGTACGAGCAGTACTTC. It is translated as CSVVGGYEQYF.

This clonotype was seen repeatedly, ten times or more. V is TRBV6-2 or TRBV6-3 and J is TRBJ1-5; D not certain. The CDR3 runs to 14 residues. Deletions cut 1 base from V and 6 bases from J, with 10 bases between. Per germline, CDR1 MNHEY and CDR2 SVGEGT. The CDR3 nucleotides read TGTGCCAGCAGTTACTATTCCTTTGGTCAGCCCCAGCATTTT. Translating gives CASSYYSFGQPQHF.

The rearrangement uses TRBV21-1 and TRBJ1-1; the table's D call, TRBD1, has no DNA check behind it. TRBV21-1 is tagged as a pseudogene. The CDR3 has 16 amino acids. CDR3 nucleotide sequence: TGTGTCAGCAGCAAAGTTCCTGGACAGAGGAACACTGAAGCTTTCTTT. It specifies CVSSKVPGQRNTEAFF.

This clonotype appeared once. A junction end diverges from the germline sequence, so it may reflect a read error. The chain combines TRBV12-3 or TRBV12-4 with TRBJ1-5, with D unclear. The CDR3 covers 12 residues. The CDR3 loop is CASGNSYQPRHF. As DNA, the CDR3 is TGTGCCAGCGGTAATAGTTATCAGCCCCGGCATTTT.

The table lists this clonotype with a few counts. V is TRBV20-1 and J is TRBJ1-4; tentatively, D is TRBD1 (5 bases). The V end was cut by 5 bases, the J end by 3 bases, with 13 bases between. CDR1 is DFQATT and CDR2 is SNEGSKA in the germline V gene (reference sequence). This CDR3 is built from 14 residues. The DNA for the CDR3 is TGCAGTGCTCGAGTCGGGGCCTCTAATGAAAAACTGTTTTTT. Encoded protein: CSARVGASNEKLFF.

This clonotype was detected only once. A much bigger clone sits one base away, suggesting this may be a read error. The conserved final phenylalanine or tryptophan is absent from the CDR3, which likely points to a read error. The CDR3 nucleotides read TGTGCCAGCAGTAGAGTGGAGTCATTATACGAGCAGTACCTC. It yields the protein CASSRVESLYEQYL. This chain joins TRBV6-5 and TRBJ2-7; D ambiguous. Deletions cut 5 bases from V and 4 bases from J, with 15 bases between. This CDR3 is built from 14 residues. CDR1 and CDR2 from the germline V gene are MNHEY and SVGAGI.

In its sample, this clonotype was seen a few times. The chain combines TRBV7-9 with TRBJ2-7, with 11 bases matching TRBD1. V shed 6 bases and J 0 bases; nucleotides not matched to a gene: 4. The CDR3 loop spans 15 amino acids. Per germline, CDR1 SEHNR and CDR2 FQNEAQ (reference sequence). This chain's CDR3 is CASRNGQGASYEQYF. For the CDR3, the DNA is TGTGCCAGCAGGAACGGACAGGGGGCCTCCTACGAGCAGTACTTC.

This clonotype was detected ten times or more. The chain links TRBV12-3 or TRBV12-4 to TRBJ2-1, with 8 bases lining up with TRBD2. The CDR3 sequence is 12 residues long. V shed 6 bases, J shed 9 bases, and the junction held 4 bases outside the gene matches. CDR3 bases: TGTGCCAGCAGAGGACTAGCTCCTGAGCAGTTCTTC. Translation: CASRGLAPEQFF.

The chain links TRBV28 to TRBJ1-2; weak D call: TRBD1 (6 bases). Trimming left V 2 bases short and J 4 bases short, with 17 bases between. Germline lookup yields CDR1 MDHEN and CDR2 SYDVKM. The CDR3 extends over 16 amino acids. In DNA, the CDR3 is TGTGCCAGCAGTTTAATCCGGGACGGCAGGGGCTATGGCTACACCTTC. Residues: CASSLIRDGRGYGYTF.

This clonotype occurred many times. V usage is TRBV5-4 and J usage is TRBJ2-7; 10 positions agree with TRBD2. Trimming removed 7 bases from V and 4 bases from J; junction bases left unmatched: 8. CDR1 SGHNT and CDR2 YYREEE come from the germline V gene (reference sequence). The CDR3 loop spans 14 amino acids. The DNA for the CDR3 is TGTGCCAGCGGTACTAGCGGGATGGGGTACGAGCAGTACTTC. Its protein is CASGTSGMGYEQYF.

The gene calls are TRBV28 and TRBJ1-5, with 7 bases matching TRBD1. Germline CDR1 is MDHEN and CDR2 is SYDVKM. The CDR3 spans 15 residues. The J segment lost 2 bases and the V segment lost 6 bases, leaving 7 bases of the junction unmatched. The chain's CDR3 is CASSSGTVGNQPQHF. DNA for the CDR3: TGTGCCAGCAGCTCCGGGACAGTAGGCAATCAGCCCCAGCATTTT.

This clonotype was observed at least ten times. The rearrangement joins TRBV7-9 to TRBJ2-3; the match to TRBD2 covers 7 bases. Germline CDR1 reads SEHNR; CDR2 reads FQNEAQ (reference sequence). The CDR3 extends over 16 amino acids. Germline trimming cut 5 bases from V and 0 bases from J; bases unmatched to any gene: 8. This chain's CDR3 is CASSMAGALSTDTQYF. The CDR3 nucleotides are TGTGCCAGCAGCATGGCGGGAGCCTTAAGCACAGATACGCAGTATTTT.

This clonotype was seen only a few times. The rearrangement joins TRBV19 to TRBJ1-5, with D perhaps matching TRBD1 (5 bases). The CDR3 totals 14 residues. The V and J ends lost 7 bases and 0 bases respectively, with 10 bases between them. Looked up from germline, CDR1 is LNHDA and CDR2 is SQIVND (reference sequence). Here the CDR3 reads CASTGQTSNQPQHF. For the CDR3, the DNA is TGTGCCAGTACAGGACAAACTAGCAATCAGCCCCAGCATTTT.

This sequence joins TRBV7-9 and TRBJ2-5, with 12 bases aligning to TRBD2. J gave up 3 bases and V 5 bases, and 13 bases lay outside the gene matches. The germline V gene has CDR1 SEHNR and CDR2 FQNEAQ (reference sequence). The CDR3 is 18 amino acids. Here the CDR3 reads CASSPPLAGGPPEETQYF. CDR3 nucleotide sequence: TGTGCCAGCAGCCCGCCACTAGCGGGAGGCCCCCCAGAAGAGACCCAGTACTTC.

This rearrangement joins TRBV28 to TRBJ1-5, with a possible D match to TRBD1 (5 bases). Germline V gene data show CDR1 as MDHEN and CDR2 as SYDVKM. The CDR3 loop spans 14 amino acids. V was trimmed by 2 bases and J by 6 bases, leaving 11 bases between them. In DNA, the CDR3 is TGTGCCAGCAGTTTAGGGGCGGGGACTCAGCCCCAGCATTTT. This gives the protein CASSLGAGTQPQHF.